Presented here are 29 T cell receptor beta chains from one specimen sequenced in a study of blood T cell repertoires in COVID-19. Measured with immunoSEQ multiplex PCR; TCRdb has only the in-frame clones, and not every one. The profile shows approximately 90,000 clones, about 89% of them singletons. Material for sequencing was peripheral blood. The receptors here all came from a woman in her 70s with acute or convalescent COVID-19.

V and J are TRBV7-8 and TRBJ1-6; unclear D gene. The CDR3 length is 12 residues. V lost 1 base, J lost 9 bases, and 4 bases lay in between. Germline assignment: CDR1 SGHVS and CDR2 FQNEAQ. In nucleotides, the CDR3 is TGTGCCAGCAGCTTAGTGAGTTCACCCCTCCACTTT. Its protein is CASSLVSSPLHF.

V gene TRBV5-6 combines with J gene TRBJ2-1; TRBD1 might be the D (7 bases). This CDR3 region has 17 residues. Germline CDR1 and CDR2: SGHDT and YYEEEE. Trimming removed 5 bases from V and 3 bases from J, with 21 bases in between. CDR3 residues: CASRRGRAGQNYNEQFF. CDR3 sequence (DNA): TGTGCCAGCAGACGCGGGCGTGCGGGACAGAACTACAATGAGCAGTTCTTC.

This clone was detected only a few times. The CDR3 bases are TGTGCCAGCAGTTTGATTAGCGGGGGTTTCGGGGAGCTGTTTTTT. Protein sequence: CASSLISGGFGELFF. V and J are TRBV27 and TRBJ2-2; 9 nucleotides agree with TRBD2. CDR3 length equals 15 residues. With V trimmed by 3 bases and J by 7 bases, 6 bases remained unmatched. Germline V gene data show CDR1 as MNHEY and CDR2 as SMNVEV (reference sequence).

This chain links TRBV4-1 with TRBJ2-1, with 8 bases identical to TRBD2. This CDR3 contains 14 residues. The germline CDR1 and CDR2 sequences are MGHRA and YSYEKL. V lost 2 bases to trimming and J lost 6 bases; unmatched junction nucleotides: 3. CDR3: CASSQRGLANEQFF. CDR3 sequence (DNA): TGCGCCAGCAGCCAAAGAGGACTAGCCAATGAGCAGTTCTTC.

This clone showed up just a few times. V gene TRBV5-1 combines with J gene TRBJ1-6; the match to TRBD1 covers 9 bases. CDR3 length: 16 residues. Germline-derived CDR1 and CDR2 are SGHRS and YFSETQ. V was pared by 0 bases and J by 2 bases, with 0 bases of the junction left unmatched. The CDR3: CASSLGTGAYNSPLHF. The CDR3 DNA reads as TGCGCCAGCAGCTTGGGGACAGGGGCCTATAATTCACCCCTCCACTTT. The full variable domain, rest sourced from reference TRBV5-1 and TRBJ1-6, is KAGVTQTPRYLIKTRGQQVTLSCSPISGHRSVSWYQQTPGQGLQFLFEYFSETQRNKGNFPGRFSGRQFSNSRSEMNVSTLELGDSALYLCASSLGTGAYNSPLHFGNGTRLTVT.

The chain couples TRBV20-1 to TRBJ1-1; 7 bases align to TRBD1. The CDR3 extends over 14 amino acids. J gave up 1 base and V 3 bases, and 5 bases lay outside the gene matches. Germline V gene sequence: CDR1 DFQATT, CDR2 SNEGSKA (reference sequence). Written as DNA, the CDR3 is TGCAGTGCTAGTCCCGGGACAGAGAACACTGAAGCTTTCTTT. This translates into CSASPGTENTEAFF.

The genes are TRBV3-1 (or the pseudogene TRBV3-2) and TRBJ2-7; perhaps TRBD2 as D (6 bases). The germline CDR1 and CDR2 sequences are LGHDT and YNNKEL (reference sequence). The CDR3 runs to 12 residues. The DNA of the CDR3 is TGTGCCAGCAGCCTCAAGCCGGGACTCCAAAAAGTC. The encoded protein is CASSLKPGLQKV.

The DNA of the CDR3 is TGTGCCAGTAGTAACCCCGGGACTAGCTGGGATGAGCAGTTCTTC. This translates into CASSNPGTSWDEQFF. V usage is TRBV19 and J usage is TRBJ2-1; 9 bases map to TRBD2. Germline loops: CDR1 LNHDA, CDR2 SQIVND (reference sequence). V dropped 4 bases and J dropped 8; count of bases not matched to a gene: 9. The CDR3 loop spans 15 amino acids.

CDR3 coding DNA: TGTGCCAGCAGACCCCGGGGGGCGCCTGGGGCCAACGTCCTGACTTTC. It yields the protein CASRPRGAPGANVLTF. The rearrangement links TRBV28 to TRBJ2-6; possibly TRBD2 for D (7 bases). The V end was cut by 6 bases, the J end by 2 bases, with 14 bases between. This CDR3 is built from 16 residues. CDR1 and CDR2 from the germline V gene are MDHEN and SYDVKM.

V is TRBV28 and J is TRBJ1-2; 8 nucleotides line up with TRBD1. From germline, CDR1 is MDHEN and CDR2 SYDVKM. The trim removed 6 bases at V and 5 bases at J, leaving 11 bases unmatched. The CDR3 has 15 amino acids. As DNA, the CDR3 is TGTGCCAGCAGCACCCGACAGGGGCGTGGATATGGCTACACCTTC. This encodes CASSTRQGRGYGYTF.

V and J are TRBV12-3 or TRBV12-4 and TRBJ2-7; D is ambiguous. This CDR3 is 12 amino acids long. V dropped 6 bases and J dropped 5 bases, with 11 bases sitting between them. The CDR3: CASSPYNDEQYF. In DNA form, the CDR3 reads TGTGCCAGCAGCCCCTATAACGACGAGCAGTACTTC.

The chain couples TRBV7-2 to TRBJ1-4; weak D call: TRBD1 (6 bases). Germline V gene sequence: CDR1 SGHTA, CDR2 FQGNSA. Trimming removed 4 bases from V and 6 bases from J, with 15 bases in between. CDR3 size: 15 residues. In DNA, the CDR3 is TGTGCCAGCAGCTCTAGGGGGGGGCGCGATGAAAAACTGTTTTTT. Protein: CASSSRGGRDEKLFF.

This clone was picked up one time. The chain combines TRBV7-9 with TRBJ2-1; a possible D gene is TRBD1 (8 bases). The CDR3 is 16 residues long. The germline V gene encodes CDR1 SEHNR and CDR2 FQNEAQ (reference sequence). Trimming took 0 bases from V and 5 from J, leaving 14 bases between them. The CDR3 loop reads CASSLAGGTGHNEQFF. The CDR3 DNA is TGTGCCAGCAGCTTAGCGGGGGGGACAGGACACAATGAGCAGTTCTTC.

This clone appeared a single time. The chain carries TRBV2 and TRBJ2-3; D gene ambiguous. The CDR3 loop spans 15 amino acids. The V gene's germline CDR1 is SNHLY and CDR2 FYNNEI. V gave up 6 bases and J gave up 0 bases, with 13 bases separating them. Here the CDR3 DNA reads TGTGCCAGCAGCGCGAGGAGTTTTAGCACAGATACGCAGTATTTT. It is translated as CASSARSFSTDTQYF.

V usage is TRBV29-1 and J usage is TRBJ2-2; 7 bases map to TRBD2. The CDR3 extends over 15 amino acids. V dropped 7 bases and J dropped 5; count of bases not matched to a gene: 13. Germline CDR1 and CDR2: SQVTM and ANQGSEA. CDR3 protein: CSALSGSLGTGELFF. CDR3 DNA sequence: TGCAGCGCTCTTAGCGGGTCACTTGGGACCGGGGAGCTGTTTTTT.

In regard to this clone: One junction end disagrees with the germline gene, perhaps due to a read error. The V call is TRBV5-1, the J call TRBJ1-1; 7 positions match TRBD1. The CDR3 totals 12 residues. Germline V CDR1 and CDR2: SGHRS, YFSETQ. This chain's CDR3 is CASSLSGTAFQF. In nucleotides, the CDR3 is TGCGCCAGCAGCTTGTCCGGGACAGCCTTTCAATTT.

The rearrangement uses TRBV28 and TRBJ1-5, with D possibly TRBD1 on 5 matching bases. Between the trimmed V and J ends, which lost 7 bases and 5 bases, there was a span of 12 bases. This CDR3 contains 13 residues. Germline V gene data show CDR1 as MDHEN and CDR2 as SYDVKM. The CDR3 is CASTGEEDQPQHF. The DNA of the CDR3 is TGTGCCAGCACGGGGGAGGAGGATCAGCCCCAGCATTTT.

CDR3: CASSRDRSYEQYF. The CDR3 coding sequence is TGCGCCAGCAGCAGGGACAGATCCTACGAGCAGTACTTC. This chain connects TRBV5-1 to TRBJ2-7; 7 bases line up with TRBD1. The CDR3 consists of 13 residues. After removal of 4 bases from V and 1 base from J, the junction contained 2 bases not matched to a gene. Germline V gene lookup returns CDR1 SGHRS and CDR2 YFSETQ.

The chain joins TRBV3-1 (or the pseudogene TRBV3-2) to TRBJ1-4; D unclear. Germline V CDR1 and CDR2: LGHDT, YNNKEL (reference sequence). V dropped 1 base and J dropped 5 bases, with 5 bases sitting between them. CDR3 size: 13 residues. The CDR3 loop is CASSQVRNEKLFF. CDR3 bases: TGTGCCAGCAGCCAAGTCAGAAATGAAAAACTGTTTTTT.

The chain links TRBV28 to TRBJ1-6, with 7 bases that match TRBD1. Germline CDR1 reads MDHEN; CDR2 reads SYDVKM. This CDR3 is built from 15 residues. Unmatched junction bases numbered 8, after V lost 5 bases and J lost 7 bases. The CDR3 protein is CASSTPLGQNSPLHF. DNA of the CDR3: TGTGCCAGCAGTACCCCATTGGGACAGAATTCACCCCTCCACTTT.

V usage is TRBV6-5 and J usage is TRBJ2-6, with no clear D. CDR3 length: 15 residues. The V gene's germline CDR1 is MNHEY and CDR2 SVGAGI. Between the trimmed V and J ends, which lost 10 bases and 0 bases, there was a span of 13 bases. In DNA, the CDR3 is TGTGCCACCCACTCCGCCGGCTCTGGGGCCAACGTCCTGACTTTC. Encoded protein: CATHSAGSGANVLTF.

The CDR3 DNA reads TGTGCCAGCAGCCCCGGGGAGAGGGGCTACACCTTC. This codes for CASSPGERGYTF. This chain links TRBV6-5 with TRBJ1-2, with D unclear. The CDR3 totals 12 residues. Trimming removed 6 bases from V and 8 bases from J, with 13 bases in between. Germline assignment: CDR1 MNHEY and CDR2 SVGAGI.

This clone has only one observation. At one end, the junction sequence differs from germline, possibly due to a read error. The V and J genes are TRBV27 and TRBJ1-2; tentative D call: TRBD1 (5 bases). The CDR3 is made up of 16 amino acids. Germline CDR1 MNHEY, CDR2 SMNVEV (reference sequence). The CDR3 protein is CASSLRQGITNYSYTF. In nucleotides, the CDR3 is TGTGCCAGCAGTTTACGTCAGGGAATCACTAACTATAGCTACACCTTC.

This clone showed up just once. This chain uses TRBV7-9 with TRBJ2-5; 12 bases map to TRBD2. The CDR3 sequence is 15 residues long. V shed 5 bases and J 2 bases; nucleotides not matched to a gene: 3. The germline V gene encodes CDR1 SEHNR and CDR2 FQNEAQ (reference sequence). The CDR3 reads CASSGGLAGQETQYF. CDR3 bases: TGTGCCAGCAGCGGAGGACTAGCGGGACAAGAGACCCAGTACTTC.

The rearrangement uses TRBV7-9 and TRBJ1-1; 7 positions match TRBD1. CDR1 SEHNR and CDR2 FQNEAQ come from the germline V gene (reference sequence). The J segment lost 5 bases and the V segment lost 1 base, leaving 1 base of the junction unmatched. This CDR3 is 13 amino acids long. DNA of the CDR3: TGTGCCAGCAGCTTAGGACAGGGTACTGAAGCTTTCTTT. Translating it yields CASSLGQGTEAFF.

This chain joins TRBV6-1 and TRBJ1-5, with D hard to call. CDR3 size: 18 residues. The germline V gene has CDR1 MNHNS and CDR2 SASEGT. V lost 0 bases, J lost 0 bases, and 15 bases lay in between. For the CDR3, the DNA is TGTGCCAGCAGTGAAGCGACCGGGAGTCGGAATAGCAATCAGCCCCAGCATTTT. Protein: CASSEATGSRNSNQPQHF.

The table lists this clone with a count of one. The V call is TRBV5-1, the J call TRBJ1-6; the D gene is possibly TRBD1 (6 bases). V was shortened by 4 bases and J by 5 bases, with 10 bases between the two germline ends. Germline loops: CDR1 SGHRS, CDR2 YFSETQ. The CDR3 is 14 residues long. This CDR3 reads CASSPGQNNSPLHF. CDR3 nucleotides: TGCGCCAGCAGCCCGGGACAAAATAATTCACCCCTCCACTTT.

The chain has TRBV6-1 and TRBJ2-5; perhaps TRBD1 as D (5 bases). Germline V gene sequence: CDR1 MNHNS, CDR2 SASEGT. The CDR3 contains 14 residues. V lost 2 bases to trimming and J lost 4 bases, with 11 bases between them. The CDR3 DNA reads as TGTGCCAGCAGTGAACAGACAGTCCGAGAGACCCAGTACTTC. Translated: CASSEQTVRETQYF.

The V gene is TRBV28, the J gene TRBJ2-1; maybe TRBD2 (6 bases). This CDR3 region has 11 residues. The germline gives CDR1 MDHEN, CDR2 SYDVKM. The germline V and J ends were trimmed by 6 bases and 10 bases, with 10 bases remaining between them. The CDR3 sequence: CASSTGLEQFF. The CDR3 bases are TGTGCCAGCAGCACTGGACTAGAGCAGTTCTTC.